These 31 T cell receptor beta chains came from one sample sequenced in a study of blood T cells in healthy people across ages. With a J-beta primer mix and a sample-barcoded 5' primer, a second PCR ran about 7 to 12 cycles. A single record per CDR3 protein comes from TCRdb applying MiXCR to the 5' RACE reads. The data hold 700,000 to 850,000 distinct CDR3 sequences, with under 40% observed a single time. Material for sequencing was blood. The receptors come from a man between 18 and 29 years old in good health.

The rearrangement uses TRBV14 and TRBJ2-7; possibly TRBD1 or TRBD2 for D (5 bases each). The CDR3 sequence is 15 residues long. Trimming removed 2 bases from V and 0 bases from J, with 11 bases in between. Germline CDR1 is SGHDN and CDR2 is FVKESK. DNA for the CDR3: TGTGCCAGCAGCCAACCCGGGGCTCCCTCCTACGAGCAGTACTTC. Amino acids: CASSQPGAPSYEQYF.

V is TRBV7-6 and J is TRBJ1-5, with D unresolved. Germline V gene sequence: CDR1 SGHVS, CDR2 FNYEAQ. This CDR3 is built from 13 residues. V was clipped by 5 bases and J by 7 bases, with 12 bases between them. The DNA for the CDR3 is TGTGCCAGCAGCATAAGTCTCAGGCAGCCCCAGCATTTT. It is translated as CASSISLRQPQHF.

The rearrangement joins TRBV29-1 to TRBJ2-3; 9 bases match TRBD1. V lost 4 bases and J lost 6; bases outside the gene matches: 11. The CDR3 spans 15 residues. Germline CDR1 is SQVTM and CDR2 is ANQGSEA. CDR3 amino acids: CSVGTGTGRRDTQYF. The CDR3 bases are TGCAGCGTTGGAACCGGGACAGGGAGAAGGGATACGCAGTATTTT.

This clonotype was picked up many times. This chain uses TRBV7-9 with TRBJ2-7; D is possibly TRBD1 or TRBD2 (5 bases each). This CDR3 has 14 residues. The germline V gene has CDR1 SEHNR and CDR2 FQNEAQ (reference sequence). Trimming pared 5 bases from V and 7 bases from J, leaving 18 bases between. Here the CDR3 DNA reads TGTGCCAGCAGCATTAATGCCGGGACGGCTGAGCAGTACTTC. It encodes CASSINAGTAEQYF.

This clonotype was seen at least ten times. The V and J genes are TRBV6-2 or TRBV6-3 and TRBJ2-3; D call uncertain. The V gene lost 2 bases and the J gene lost 1 base, with 13 bases spanning the gap. This CDR3 spans 16 amino acids. In germline, CDR1 is MNHEY, CDR2 SVGEGT. CDR3 bases: TGTGCCAGCAGTTACGCTAGTCGCCGAGGCACAGATACGCAGTATTTT. Amino acid sequence: CASSYASRRGTDTQYF.

On this clonotype: Mismatch with germline at one junction end may stem from a read error. J is TRBJ2-3 and V is TRBV6-2 or TRBV6-3, with D possibly TRBD1 on 6 matching bases. This CDR3 has 11 amino acids. CDR1 MNHEY and CDR2 SVGEGT come from the germline V gene. CDR3 sequence (DNA): TGTGCCAGCAGTAGGACAGATACGAAGTATTTT. Translating it yields CASSRTDTKYF.

The J gene is TRBJ2-2, the V gene TRBV11-1, with D maybe TRBD2 (6 bases). Per the germline V gene, CDR1 is SGHAT and CDR2 is FQDESV (reference sequence). CDR3 size: 14 residues. The V gene lost 2 bases and the J gene lost 6 bases, with 10 bases spanning the gap. The CDR3 region is CASSLHGRPGELFF. The CDR3 DNA reads TGTGCCAGCAGCTTACATGGGAGGCCCGGGGAGCTGTTTTTT.

This clonotype was counted between two and nine times. The chain employs TRBV20-1 and TRBJ2-2; D is uncertain. This CDR3 is built from 14 residues. Trimming took 2 bases from V and 1 from J, leaving 8 bases between them. CDR1 is DFQATT and CDR2 is SNEGSKA in the germline V gene (reference sequence). The CDR3 sequence: CSARTQQNTGELFF. In nucleotides, the CDR3 is TGCAGTGCTAGAACACAGCAGAACACCGGGGAGCTGTTTTTT.

This clonotype was detected once. J is TRBJ2-4 and V is TRBV5-1; 10 bases are a match to TRBD1. The J call may be wrong; the DNA end is better matched by TRBJ2-7. This CDR3 region has 15 residues. Germline lookup yields CDR1 SGHRS and CDR2 YFSETQ. This CDR3 is CASSLGPGQGYEQYF. CDR3 sequence (DNA): TGCGCCAGCAGCTTGGGACCGGGACAGGGGTACGAGCAGTACTTC.

J is TRBJ2-7 and V is TRBV2; 11 bases are a match to TRBD2. Per the germline V gene, CDR1 is SNHLY and CDR2 is FYNNEI. The V gene end was trimmed by 3 bases and the J gene end by 7 bases; junction bases not matched to a gene: 11. CDR3 length: 16 amino acids. In nucleotides, the CDR3 is TGTGCCAGCAGTGATAGCGGGGGGGCCAACTACAATGAGCAGTACTTC. It translates to CASSDSGGANYNEQYF.

This clonotype was seen only a few times. The chain uses TRBV3-1 and TRBJ2-7, with D perhaps being TRBD1 or TRBD2 (5 bases each). The CDR3 covers 15 residues. CDR1 LGHDT and CDR2 YNNKEL come from the germline V gene (reference sequence). Trimming pared 1 base from V and 3 bases from J, leaving 13 bases between. The CDR3 protein is CASSQVPGSRYEQYF. For the CDR3, the DNA is TGTGCCAGCAGCCAAGTACCAGGGAGCCGCTACGAGCAGTACTTC.

This clonotype was counted at least ten times. The gene calls are TRBV6-4 and TRBJ2-3; 12 positions match TRBD2. The germline CDR1 and CDR2 sequences are MRHNA and SNTAGT. With V trimmed by 4 bases and J by 2 bases, 1 base remained unmatched. This CDR3 region has 15 residues. This chain's CDR3 is CASSASGGATDTQYF. CDR3 bases: TGTGCCAGCAGTGCTAGCGGGGGGGCCACAGATACGCAGTATTTT.

Worth noting for this clonotype: The conserved final phenylalanine or tryptophan is absent from the CDR3, which likely points to a read error. The rearrangement joins TRBV29-1 to TRBJ1-1, with D hard to call. The CDR3 contains 11 residues. The V gene's germline CDR1 is SQVTM and CDR2 ANQGSEA. V was trimmed by 4 bases and J by 7 bases, leaving 10 bases between them. The CDR3 is CSVVEQNEAFY. CDR3 DNA: TGCAGCGTTGTGGAACAGAATGAAGCTTTCTAT.

Comments on this clonotype: At one end the junction does not follow the germline gene, possibly because of a read error. The chain combines TRBV5-1 with TRBJ2-5, with D unresolved. The V gene's germline CDR1 is SGHRS and CDR2 YFSETQ. The CDR3 runs 14 residues. DNA for the CDR3: TGCACCAGCAGCTTGGCCACTCGAGAAGAGACCCAGTACTTC. This gives the protein CTSSLATREETQYF.

The chain couples TRBV5-5 to TRBJ2-7, with 8 bases that match TRBD1. The CDR3 extends over 15 amino acids. Losses at the gene ends were 4 bases for V and 3 bases for J; bases not matched to a gene: 9. CDR1 is SGHKS, CDR2 YYEKEE, per germline (reference sequence). CDR3 amino acids: CASSGRTGFFYEQYF. CDR3 DNA sequence: TGTGCCAGCAGCGGACGGACAGGGTTCTTCTACGAGCAGTACTTC.

This clonotype has only a few counts. The chain combines TRBV29-1 with TRBJ2-3; 7 bases are a match to TRBD2. Germline V gene sequence: CDR1 SQVTM, CDR2 ANQGSEA. J gave up 8 bases and V 6 bases, and 11 bases lay outside the gene matches. The CDR3 extends over 13 amino acids. The CDR3 protein is CSVRGGARSTQYF. For the CDR3, the DNA is TGCAGCGTCCGGGGAGGGGCTCGAAGTACGCAGTATTTT.

The rearrangement joins TRBV6-6 to TRBJ1-1; no clear D gene. CDR3 length: 13 residues. The germline gives CDR1 MNHNY, CDR2 SVGAGI (reference sequence). V dropped 7 bases and J dropped 2 bases, with 11 bases sitting between them. DNA for the CDR3: TGTGCCAGCACCCGGACGGGTAACACTGAAGCTTTCTTT. Its protein is CASTRTGNTEAFF.

This rearrangement joins TRBV7-2 to TRBJ2-3; D uncertain. Trimming cost V 0 bases and J 3 bases, with 7 bases left between them. The CDR3 extends over 14 amino acids. Germline CDR1 is SGHTA and CDR2 is FQGNSA. The CDR3 sequence is CASSLALVTDTQYF. In DNA, the CDR3 is TGTGCCAGCAGCTTAGCGTTGGTAACAGATACGCAGTATTTT.

The chain has TRBV2 and TRBJ2-2; D not resolved. Germline V gene lookup returns CDR1 SNHLY and CDR2 FYNNEI. The CDR3 runs to 11 residues. The V gene lost 8 bases and the J gene lost 2 bases, with 3 bases spanning the gap. The CDR3 loop reads CASHNTGELFF. DNA of the CDR3: TGTGCCAGCCATAACACCGGGGAGCTGTTTTTT.

In this sample, this clonotype turned up many times. The chain is built from TRBV27 and TRBJ2-7; D tentatively fits TRBD1 or TRBD2 (5 bases each). The CDR3 is 13 amino acids. CDR1 is MNHEY, CDR2 SMNVEV, per germline (reference sequence). V lost 5 bases, J lost 4 bases, and 12 bases lay in between. CDR3 amino acids: CASSPLGAYEQYF. DNA for the CDR3: TGTGCCAGCAGTCCCCTCGGGGCTTACGAGCAGTACTTC.

The chain is built from TRBV29-1 and TRBJ2-3; TRBD2 aligns across 9 bases. Trimming at V came to 7 bases and at J to 0 bases, leaving 8 bases not matched to a gene. CDR1 SQVTM and CDR2 ANQGSEA come from the germline V gene. This CDR3 is 15 amino acids long. The CDR3 nucleotides read TGCAGCGCGATCCTGACTAGCGGTAGCACAGATACGCAGTATTTT. Translating gives CSAILTSGSTDTQYF.

The chain uses TRBV10-3 and TRBJ2-5, with TRBD1 matching over 8 bases. Trimming at V came to 2 bases and at J to 5 bases, leaving 10 bases not matched to a gene. CDR3 size: 16 residues. Germline values: CDR1 ENHRY, CDR2 SYGVKD. CDR3 nucleotides: TGTGCCATCAGTGAGGCCGATCAGGGGGCGGGGGAGACCCAGTACTTC. Protein sequence: CAISEADQGAGETQYF.

V and J are TRBV20-1 and TRBJ2-1, with a tentative D call TRBD1 (7 bases). The J call may be faulty, since TRBJ2-7 better matches the DNA end. This CDR3 has 16 amino acids. The V gene's germline CDR1 is DFQATT and CDR2 SNEGSKA (reference sequence). The chain's CDR3 is CSASLRQGGSYNEQYF. The DNA of the CDR3 is TGCAGTGCTAGTCTGCGACAGGGAGGCTCCTACAATGAGCAGTACTTC.

The rearrangement links TRBV4-3 to TRBJ1-2; D not resolved. Germline CDR1 LGHNA, CDR2 YSLEER. The CDR3 runs 14 residues. V lost 0 bases, J lost 4 bases, and 9 bases lay in between. CDR3 nucleotide sequence: TGCGCCAGCAGCCAAGATTCGAAAGGCTATGGCTACACCTTC. This gives the protein CASSQDSKGYGYTF.

V and J are TRBV10-3 and TRBJ1-5; no clear D gene. Trimming pared 0 bases from V and 4 bases from J, leaving 4 bases between. The CDR3 totals 13 residues. CDR1 is ENHRY, CDR2 SYGVKD, per germline. The chain's CDR3 is CAISESSNQPQHF. The CDR3 DNA is TGTGCCATCAGTGAGTCCTCAAATCAGCCCCAGCATTTT.

For this clonotype: Mismatch with germline at one junction end may stem from a read error. J is TRBJ1-2 and V is TRBV7-9; TRBD1 might be the D (5 bases). This CDR3 region has 12 residues. Germline V gene data show CDR1 as SEHNR and CDR2 as FQNEAQ (reference sequence). DNA of the CDR3: TGTTCCAGCACCTTACGGAGGGACGGCTACACCTTC. This gives the protein CSSTLRRDGYTF.

This chain uses TRBV20-1 with TRBJ1-1, with unresolved D. Germline CDR1 is DFQATT and CDR2 is SNEGSKA (reference sequence). The CDR3 has 13 residues. With 2 bases removed from V and 5 bases from J, the gap between germline ends came to 12 bases. The CDR3 DNA sequence: TGCAGTGCTAGAACAGCTCGGGAAACTGAAGCTTTCTTT. It translates to CSARTARETEAFF.

As for this clonotype: An end of the junction does not agree with germline; a read error may underlie this. CDR3 nucleotides: TGTACCAGCAGTGCCTACAGGGGGTTAGGCACTGAAGCTTTCTTT. Translating it yields CTSSAYRGLGTEAFF. The chain carries TRBV6-1 and TRBJ1-1; 8 bases are a match to TRBD1. The CDR3 length is 15 residues. The germline gives CDR1 MNHNS, CDR2 SASEGT.

Comments on this clonotype: A much bigger clone sits one base away, suggesting this may be a read error. The chain is built from TRBV12-3 or TRBV12-4 and TRBJ2-7; D is tentatively TRBD1 or TRBD2 (5 bases each). V dropped 5 bases and J dropped 3 bases, with 11 bases sitting between them. This CDR3 has 13 residues. The CDR3 DNA reads TGTGCCAGCAGTGTAGGGGAGAACTACGAGCAGTACTTC. It is translated as CASSVGENYEQYF.

The V call is TRBV4-1, the J call TRBJ2-5; the D is unclear. The CDR3 loop spans 15 amino acids. V dropped 0 bases and J dropped 4 bases, with 12 bases sitting between them. Germline CDR1 is MGHRA and CDR2 is YSYEKL. The CDR3 region has the DNA TGCGCCAGCAGCCAAGATCTCTCAGCGCGAGAGACCCAGTACTTC. It codes for CASSQDLSARETQYF.

This clonotype has a single count. Being one base from a much bigger clone, this may be a read error. This chain connects TRBV5-1 to TRBJ1-6; D is unresolved. The CDR3 is 14 residues long. Germline assignment: CDR1 SGHRS and CDR2 YFSETQ. CDR3 nucleotides: TGCGCCAACAGCTTGCAGGCGGATAATTCACCCCTCCACTTT. It codes for CANSLQADNSPLHF.